The present T cell receptor (beta chain) was sequenced within a study of T-cell reconstitution after alpha-beta-depleted transplantation in children. Findings of the study overall: Some patients showed high day-60 TCRbeta diversity, which derived from surviving recipient T cells and thymic progenitors. Alpha-beta T cells about two months after transplant reportedly derived from several hundred expanded graft clones.

Unique molecular identifiers were used in preparing the TCRbeta library. MiXCR, run by TCRdb on the PCR reads, gives a single entry per CDR3 protein. The data hold some 200,000 distinct CDR3 sequences, with approximately 8.4% observed a single time. This CDR3 has 14 residues. Germline CDR1 ENHRY, CDR2 SYGVKD. V lost 2 bases and J 3 bases, leaving 10 bases between the germline ends. On this clonotype itself: Antigen: not known.

The sequenced sample was PBMCs, mostly from graft donor cells, obtained 360 days after TCRalphabeta/CD19-depleted stem cell transplant. V and J are TRBV10-3 and TRBJ1-1; unclear D gene. This TCR was sampled from a male patient between 2 and 10 years old who had a stem cell transplant for acute myeloid leukemia, so the T cells may come from the graft donor. The CDR3 is CAISESRKDTEAFF. Written as DNA, the CDR3 is TGTGCCATCAGTGAGAGCAGGAAGGACACTGAAGCTTTCTTT.